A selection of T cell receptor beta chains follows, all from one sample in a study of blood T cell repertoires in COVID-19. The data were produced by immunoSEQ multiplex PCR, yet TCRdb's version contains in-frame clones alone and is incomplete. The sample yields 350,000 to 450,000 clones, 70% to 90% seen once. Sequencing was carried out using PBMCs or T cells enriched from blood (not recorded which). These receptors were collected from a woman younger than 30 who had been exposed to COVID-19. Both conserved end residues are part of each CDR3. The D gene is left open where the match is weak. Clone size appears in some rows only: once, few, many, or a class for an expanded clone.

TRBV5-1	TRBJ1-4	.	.	CASRVEGGSNEKLFF	TGCGCCAGCCGGGTCGAAGGTGGATCTAATGAAAAACTGTTTTTT
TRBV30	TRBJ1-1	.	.	CAWSVGLYGRDTEAFF	TGTGCCTGGAGTGTAGGGCTGTATGGCAGGGACACTGAAGCTTTCTTT
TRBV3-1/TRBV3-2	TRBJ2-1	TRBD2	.	CASSQVRSLAGGNEQFF	TGTGCCAGCAGCCAAGTACGTAGCCTAGCGGGGGGCAATGAGCAGTTCTTC
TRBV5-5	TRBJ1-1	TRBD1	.	CASSPGQGAFPNTEAFF	TGTGCCAGCAGCCCAGGGCAGGGGGCTTTCCCGAACACTGAAGCTTTCTTT
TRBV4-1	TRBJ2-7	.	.	CASSQTLGGDSYEQYF	TGCGCCAGCAGCCAAACCCTTGGCGGTGACTCCTACGAGCAGTACTTC
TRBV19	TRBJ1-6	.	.	CASKTGNSPLHF	TGTGCCAGTAAAACAGGAAATTCACCCCTCCACTTT
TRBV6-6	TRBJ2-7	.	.	CASSLDYREQYF	TGTGCCAGCAGCCTCGACTATCGCGAGCAGTACTTC
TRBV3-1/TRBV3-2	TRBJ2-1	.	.	CASSQDLAEYNEQFF	TGTGCCAGCAGCCAAGATTTGGCGGAGTACAATGAGCAGTTCTTC
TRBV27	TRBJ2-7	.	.	CASSWGVSYEQYF	TGTGCCAGCAGTTGGGGCGTAAGCTACGAGCAGTACTTC
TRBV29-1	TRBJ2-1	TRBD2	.	CSVEIDAGDPGYNEQFF	TGCAGCGTTGAAATCGACGCGGGGGACCCAGGATACAATGAGCAGTTCTTC
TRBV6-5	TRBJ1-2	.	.	CASRQREGFYGYTF	TGTGCCAGCAGACAAAGGGAGGGATTCTATGGCTACACCTTC
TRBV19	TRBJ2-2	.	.	CASSILNTGELFF	TGTGCCAGTAGTATTCTAAACACCGGGGAGCTGTTTTTT
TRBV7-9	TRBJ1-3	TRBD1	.	CASSETGLGNTIYF	TGTGCCAGCAGCGAGACAGGGCTCGGAAACACCATATATTTT
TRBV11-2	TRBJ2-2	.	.	CASSPEVTGELFF	TGTGCCAGCAGCCCAGAGGTAACCGGGGAGCTGTTTTTT
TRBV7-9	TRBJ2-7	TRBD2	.	CASSLPSAGKRGEQYF	TGTGCCAGCAGCCTCCCGTCAGCGGGAAAACGGGGAGAGCAGTACTTC
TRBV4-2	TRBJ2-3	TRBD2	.	CASSQDPVRGVLGTDTQYF	TGTGCCAGCAGCCAAGATCCAGTGCGGGGGGTATTGGGGACAGATACGCAGTATTTT
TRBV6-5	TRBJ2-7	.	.	CASSLGAYEQYF	TGTGCCAGCAGTTTAGGGGCCTACGAGCAGTACTTC
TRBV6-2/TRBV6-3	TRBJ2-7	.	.	CASNPQGPPYEQYF	TGTGCCAGCAACCCACAGGGTCCCCCCTACGAGCAGTACTTC
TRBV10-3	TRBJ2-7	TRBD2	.	CAISAGTSGGYEQYF	TGTGCCATCAGTGCTGGGACTAGCGGGGGGTACGAGCAGTACTTC
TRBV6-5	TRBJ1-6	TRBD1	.	CASRSGQPLPLHF	TGTGCCAGCAGGTCGGGACAGCCTTTACCCCTCCACTTT
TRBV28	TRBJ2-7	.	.	CASTRGGVLYEQYF	TGTGCCAGCACCCGTGGTGGAGTGCTCTACGAGCAGTACTTC
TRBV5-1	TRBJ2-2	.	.	CASSMGAGNTGELFF	TGCGCCAGCAGCATGGGGGCGGGAAACACCGGGGAGCTGTTTTTT
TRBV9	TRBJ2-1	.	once	CASSELSGIYNEQFF	TGTGCCAGCAGCGAACTAAGCGGAATCTACAATGAGCAGTTCTTC
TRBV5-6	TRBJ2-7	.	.	CASSMSPYEQYF	TGTGCCAGCAGCATGTCTCCCTACGAGCAGTACTTC
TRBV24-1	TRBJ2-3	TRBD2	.	CATSDFGREGTDTQYF	TGTGCCACCAGTGATTTTGGCCGGGAGGGTACAGATACGCAGTATTTT
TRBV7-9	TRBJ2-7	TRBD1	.	CASSSYTDRPYEQYF	TGTGCCAGCAGCTCCTATACGGACAGGCCCTACGAGCAGTACTTC
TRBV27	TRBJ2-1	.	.	CASSLFPGEEQFF	TGTGCCAGCAGTTTATTTCCGGGAGAAGAGCAGTTCTTC
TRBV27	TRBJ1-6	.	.	CASSLSGTLGNSPLHF	TGTGCCAGCAGTTTATCGGGGACTCTAGGGAATTCACCCCTCCACTTT
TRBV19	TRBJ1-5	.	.	CASSIAGNQPQHF	TGTGCCAGTAGTATAGCAGGCAATCAGCCCCAGCATTTT
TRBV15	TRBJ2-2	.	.	CATSRVIGAGANTGELFF	TGTGCCACCAGCAGAGTCATAGGGGCAGGGGCGAACACCGGGGAGCTGTTTTTT
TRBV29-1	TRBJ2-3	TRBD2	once	CSVRAGGGTDTQYF	TGCAGCGTTCGAGCGGGAGGGGGCACAGATACGCAGTATTTT
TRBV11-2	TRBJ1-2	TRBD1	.	CASSPQGTYGYTF	TGTGCCAGCAGCCCACAGGGGACCTATGGCTACACCTTC
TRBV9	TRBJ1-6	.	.	CASSVVAMDSPLHF	TGTGCCAGCAGCGTAGTAGCAATGGATTCACCCCTCCACTTT
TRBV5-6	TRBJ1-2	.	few	CASSLLGWGGYTF	TGTGCCAGCAGCTTACTCGGATGGGGCGGCTACACCTTC
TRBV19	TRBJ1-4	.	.	CASSARGTNEKLFF	TGTGCCAGTAGTGCCAGGGGCACTAATGAAAAACTGTTTTTT
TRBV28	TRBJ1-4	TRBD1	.	CASSRPETGGQEKLFF	TGTGCCAGCAGCCGCCCAGAGACAGGGGGACAGGAAAAACTGTTTTTT
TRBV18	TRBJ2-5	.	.	CASSLQGRETQYF	TGTGCCAGCTCCCTACAGGGAAGAGAGACCCAGTACTTC
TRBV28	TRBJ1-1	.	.	CASSPAPREQIAEAFF	TGTGCCAGCAGCCCGGCCCCCCGGGAACAGATCGCTGAAGCTTTCTTT
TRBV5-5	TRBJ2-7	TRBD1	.	CASSLGQGAYEQYF	TGTGCCAGCAGCTTGGGGCAGGGGGCCTACGAGCAGTACTTC
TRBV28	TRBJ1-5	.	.	CASSPGGPSGQPQHF	TGTGCCAGCAGCCCAGGAGGGCCTTCTGGACAGCCCCAGCATTTT
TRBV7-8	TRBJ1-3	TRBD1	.	CASSYSTGFRGNTIYF	TGTGCCAGCAGCTACTCGACAGGGTTTCGCGGAAACACCATATATTTT
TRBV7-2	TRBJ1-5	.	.	CASSFQNSSGWNSNQPQHF	TGTGCCAGCAGCTTTCAAAATTCGTCGGGATGGAATAGCAATCAGCCCCAGCATTTT